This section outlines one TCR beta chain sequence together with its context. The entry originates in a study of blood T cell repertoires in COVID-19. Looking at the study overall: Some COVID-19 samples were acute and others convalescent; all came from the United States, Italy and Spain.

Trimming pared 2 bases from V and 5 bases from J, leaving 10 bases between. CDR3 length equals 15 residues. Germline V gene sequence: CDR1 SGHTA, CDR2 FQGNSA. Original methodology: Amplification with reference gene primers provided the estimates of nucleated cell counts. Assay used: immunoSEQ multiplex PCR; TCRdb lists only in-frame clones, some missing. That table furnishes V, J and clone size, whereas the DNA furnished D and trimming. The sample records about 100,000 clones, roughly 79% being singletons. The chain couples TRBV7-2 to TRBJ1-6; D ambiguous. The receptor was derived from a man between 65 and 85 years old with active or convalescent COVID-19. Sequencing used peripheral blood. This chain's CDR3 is CASSLYGRNNSPLHF. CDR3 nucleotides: TGTGCCAGCAGCTTATATGGCAGAAATAATTCACCCCTCCACTTT.